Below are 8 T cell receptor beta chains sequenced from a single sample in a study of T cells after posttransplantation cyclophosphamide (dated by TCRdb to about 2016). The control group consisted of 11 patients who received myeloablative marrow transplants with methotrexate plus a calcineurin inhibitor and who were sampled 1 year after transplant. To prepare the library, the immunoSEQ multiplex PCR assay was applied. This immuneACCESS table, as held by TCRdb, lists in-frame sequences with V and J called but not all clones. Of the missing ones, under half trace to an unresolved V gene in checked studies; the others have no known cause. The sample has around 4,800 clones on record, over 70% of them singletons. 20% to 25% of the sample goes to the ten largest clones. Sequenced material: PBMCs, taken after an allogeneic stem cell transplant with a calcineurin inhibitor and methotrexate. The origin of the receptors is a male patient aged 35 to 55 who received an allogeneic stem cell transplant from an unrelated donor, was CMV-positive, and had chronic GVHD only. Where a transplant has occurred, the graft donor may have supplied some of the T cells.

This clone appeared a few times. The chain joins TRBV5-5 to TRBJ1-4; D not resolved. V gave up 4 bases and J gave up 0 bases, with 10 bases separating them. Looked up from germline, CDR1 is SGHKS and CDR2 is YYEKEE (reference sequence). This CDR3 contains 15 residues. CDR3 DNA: TGTGCCAGCAGCGTGACATCTGCAACTAATGAAAAACTGTTTTTT. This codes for CASSVTSATNEKLFF.

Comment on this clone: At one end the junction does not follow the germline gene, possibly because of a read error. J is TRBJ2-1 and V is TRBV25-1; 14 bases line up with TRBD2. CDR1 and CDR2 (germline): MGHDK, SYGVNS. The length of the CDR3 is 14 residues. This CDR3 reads CANSVGTSGSEQFF. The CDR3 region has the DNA TGTGCCAACAGTGTTGGGACTAGCGGGAGTGAGCAGTTCTTC.

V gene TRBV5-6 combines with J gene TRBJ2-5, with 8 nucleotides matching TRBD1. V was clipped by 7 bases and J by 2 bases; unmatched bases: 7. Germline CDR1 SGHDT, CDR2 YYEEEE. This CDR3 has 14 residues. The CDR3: CASFGQGGQETQYF. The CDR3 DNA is TGTGCCAGCTTTGGACAGGGAGGACAAGAGACCCAGTACTTC.

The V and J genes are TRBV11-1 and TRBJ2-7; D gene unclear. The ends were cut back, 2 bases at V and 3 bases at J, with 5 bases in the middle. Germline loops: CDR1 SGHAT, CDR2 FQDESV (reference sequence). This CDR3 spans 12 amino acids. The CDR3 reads CASSLNSYEQYF. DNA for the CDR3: TGTGCCAGCAGCTTAAACAGCTACGAGCAGTACTTC. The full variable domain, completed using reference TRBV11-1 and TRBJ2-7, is EAEVAQSPRYKITEKSQAVAFWCDPISGHATLYWYRQILGQGPELLVQFQDESVVDDSQLPKDRFSAERLKGVDSTLKIQPAELGDSAMYLCASSLNSYEQYFGPGTRLTVT.

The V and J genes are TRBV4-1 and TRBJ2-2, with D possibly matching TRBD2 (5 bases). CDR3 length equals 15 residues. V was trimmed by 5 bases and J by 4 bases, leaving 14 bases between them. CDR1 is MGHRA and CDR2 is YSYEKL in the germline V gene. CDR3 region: CASSGRTFPTGELFF. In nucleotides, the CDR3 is TGCGCCAGCAGCGGCCGGACTTTTCCCACCGGGGAGCTGTTTTTT.

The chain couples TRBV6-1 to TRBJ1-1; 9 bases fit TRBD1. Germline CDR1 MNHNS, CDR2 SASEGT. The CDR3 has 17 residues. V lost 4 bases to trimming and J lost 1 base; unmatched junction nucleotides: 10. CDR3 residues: CASSGSGQGLRNTEAFF. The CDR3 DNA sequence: TGTGCCAGCAGTGGGTCTGGACAGGGGTTACGGAACACTGAAGCTTTCTTT.

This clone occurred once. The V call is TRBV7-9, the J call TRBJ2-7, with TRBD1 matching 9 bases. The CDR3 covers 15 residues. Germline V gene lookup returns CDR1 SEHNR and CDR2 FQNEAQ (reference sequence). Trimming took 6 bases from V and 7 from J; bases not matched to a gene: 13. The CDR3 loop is CASSPGTGTLREQYF. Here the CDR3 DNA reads TGTGCCAGCAGTCCGGGGACAGGGACCCTTCGTGAGCAGTACTTC.

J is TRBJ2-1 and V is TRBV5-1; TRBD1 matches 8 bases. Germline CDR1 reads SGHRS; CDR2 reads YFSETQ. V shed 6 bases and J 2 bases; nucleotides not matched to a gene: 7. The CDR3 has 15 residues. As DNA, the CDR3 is TGCGCCAGCACCTTTGGGACAGGCCCCTACAATGAGCAGTTCTTC. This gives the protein CASTFGTGPYNEQFF.